A selection of T cell receptor beta chains follows, all from one sample in a study of glioma-infiltrating T cells. Via MiXCR, TCRdb re-called the multiplex PCR reads, giving one row per CDR3 protein. The profile shows some 150,000 distinct CDR3 sequences, roughly two fifths of them singletons. The sequencing sample was made of glioma tissue, nonneoplastic brain tissue, or PBMCs (not recorded which). These receptors were collected from a human donor with low-grade glioma or glioblastoma, undergoing nonglioma brain surgery, or in good health (not recorded which). The conserved cysteine and the conserved F or W are not part of the CDR3 here. Where a row states a size, it is once, few, many or the class of an expanded clone; other rows omit it.

TRBJ1-6 TRBV28 . ARSFPVQGRPNNSPLH
TRBJ2-3 TRBV12-3/TRBV12-4 many ASLSGQTDTQY
TRBJ2-3 TRBV20-1 many SNPGLGATDTQY
TRBJ2-7 TRBV7-2 . ASSLASGLAYEQY
TRBJ2-7 TRBV27 . ASSSQRYYEQY
TRBJ1-1 TRBV6-2/TRBV6-3 few ASSSGVARVTEAF
TRBJ1-5 TRBV19 . ASSRWSGTGDQPQH
TRBJ2-7 TRBV6-2/TRBV6-3 few ASSFDRGNYEQY
TRBJ2-7 TRBV20-1 many SAAGTGYDEQY
TRBJ2-5 TRBV6-5 . ATSTVQETQY
TRBJ2-5 TRBV7-2 . ASSLYGGKIETQY
TRBJ2-7 TRBV20-1 . SATWEPGLALTYEQY
TRBJ1-5 TRBV4-1 . ASSQAWGSNQPQH
TRBJ2-7 TRBV14 . ASSQGRGLGYEQY
TRBJ1-1 TRBV29-1 . SVWVRAGVSDTEAF
TRBJ2-7 TRBV4-3 . ASSQDTTPASYEQY
TRBJ2-1 TRBV18 . ASSGTVSNEQF
TRBJ1-1 TRBV29-1 . SGEAGMNTEAF
TRBJ1-2 TRBV6-2/TRBV6-3 . ASRTQAIPRGGYT
TRBJ1-5 TRBV27 . ASSPRFNQPQH
TRBJ2-1 TRBV5-1 few ASSLQGSNNEQF
TRBJ2-7 TRBV5-4 . ASSRDRGEQY
TRBJ1-5 TRBV12-3/TRBV12-4 . ASHAQGKIGNQPQH
TRBJ2-3 TRBV7-2 . ASSISGDTQY
TRBJ2-7 TRBV7-6 few ASSLGPGNEQY
TRBJ2-7 TRBV6-1 . ASSERGGGSEQY
TRBJ2-3 TRBV2 . ASSDPGTSGGQY
TRBJ2-5 TRBV3-1 . ASSQDDRGETQY
TRBJ2-3 TRBV20-1 . SARDPGTGTDTQY
TRBJ1-1 TRBV27 few ATSQGTDPWGTEAF
TRBJ1-5 TRBV6-2/TRBV6-3 . ASRTGGFNQPQH
TRBJ2-1 TRBV6-9 . ASSYMDMTYNEQF
TRBJ1-5 TRBV27 few ASRTRQGAFQPQH
TRBJ1-1 TRBV12-3/TRBV12-4 . ASSAQEDTEAF
TRBJ1-2 TRBV2 few ATSESNYGYT
TRBJ1-2 TRBV2 . ASRGTLVDGYT
TRBJ1-1 TRBV28 . ASSSGHLEAF
TRBJ2-1 TRBV29-1 few SPLAGVNNEQF
TRBJ1-1 TRBV10-2 . ASTHVGAEAF
TRBJ2-3 TRBV20-1 few SANLPRGGLTDTQY
TRBJ2-3 TRBV2 few ASKEGSDTQY
TRBJ2-5 TRBV7-9 . ASSLTGGVRETQY
TRBJ2-3 TRBV6-1 . ASSEEYGTGWADTQY
TRBJ1-5 TRBV7-9 . ASSREPNQPQH
TRBJ1-1 TRBV20-1 . SAQGTGNTEAF
TRBJ1-5 TRBV6-6 . ASSYSSGESNQPQH
TRBJ2-2 TRBV12-3/TRBV12-4 . ASSLDFTNTGELF
TRBJ2-3 TRBV12-3/TRBV12-4 few ASRSGGLAGGKAPSTDTQY